The TCR beta chain described here comes from a study of identical twins. General study findings and limits: Zero-insertion analyses might be partly confounded by invariant T cells like MAIT and iNKT. Surplus twin overlap in beta out-of-frame sequences was less pronounced.

This clonotype was detected many times. Its specificity is not known. Germline loops: CDR1 LNHNV, CDR2 YYDKDF (reference sequence). V was shortened by 4 bases and J by 3 bases, with 15 bases between the two germline ends. The CDR3 sequence is 15 residues long. After template switching added a universal primer site, the resulting cDNA carried unique molecular identifiers. MiXCR, run by TCRdb on the 5' RACE reads, gives a single entry per CDR3 protein. The sample shows around 670,000 distinct CDR3 sequences, 5.5% to 6.5% of them seen only once. The chain links TRBV15 to TRBJ1-1, with TRBD1 as a possible D gene (5 bases). This sequence originates from a man aged 18-30 years in good health. Material for sequencing was naive T cells sorted from blood. CDR3 amino acids: CATSKRQGKDTEAFF. The DNA for the CDR3 is TGTGCCACCAGCAAGCGGCAGGGTAAGGACACTGAAGCTTTCTTT. Filled out from reference TRBV15 and TRBJ1-1, the complete variable domain reads DAMVIQNPRYQVTQFGKPVTLSCSQTLNHNVMYWYQQKSSQAPKLLFHYYDKDFNNEADTPDNFQSRRPNTSFCFLDIRSPGLGDTAMYLCATSKRQGKDTEAFFGQGTRLTVV.